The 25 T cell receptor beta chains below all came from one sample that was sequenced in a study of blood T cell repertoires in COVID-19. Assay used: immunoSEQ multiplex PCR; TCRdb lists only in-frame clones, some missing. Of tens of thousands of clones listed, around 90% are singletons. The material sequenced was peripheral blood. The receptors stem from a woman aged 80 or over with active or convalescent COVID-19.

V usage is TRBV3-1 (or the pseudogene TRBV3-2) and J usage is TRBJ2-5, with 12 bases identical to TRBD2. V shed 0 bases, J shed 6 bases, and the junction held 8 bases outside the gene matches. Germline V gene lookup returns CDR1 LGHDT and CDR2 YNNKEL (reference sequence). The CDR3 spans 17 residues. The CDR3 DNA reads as TGTGCCAGCAGCCAAGACCCCCTAGCGGGGGGGCCGAAGACCCAGTACTTC. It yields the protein CASSQDPLAGGPKTQYF.

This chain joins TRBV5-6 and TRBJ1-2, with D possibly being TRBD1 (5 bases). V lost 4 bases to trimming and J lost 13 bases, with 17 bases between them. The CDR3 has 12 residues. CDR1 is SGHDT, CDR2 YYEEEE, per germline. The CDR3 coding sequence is TGTGCCAGCAGCCCCCGACAGTTTCCCTGCACCTTC. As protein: CASSPRQFPCTF.

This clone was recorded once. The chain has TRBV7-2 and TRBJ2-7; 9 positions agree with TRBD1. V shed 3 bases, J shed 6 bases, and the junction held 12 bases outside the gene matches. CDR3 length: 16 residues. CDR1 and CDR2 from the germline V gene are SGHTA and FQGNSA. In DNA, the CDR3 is TGTGCCAGCAGCTTGGGTCCCCCCGGGACAGGGCGCGAGCAGTACTTC. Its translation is CASSLGPPGTGREQYF.

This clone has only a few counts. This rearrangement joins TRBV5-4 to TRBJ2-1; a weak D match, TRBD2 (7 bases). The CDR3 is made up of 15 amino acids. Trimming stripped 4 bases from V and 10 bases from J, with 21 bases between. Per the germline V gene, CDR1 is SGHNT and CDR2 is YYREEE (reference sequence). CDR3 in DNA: TGTGCCAGCAGCCAGAGTGGGGGGGCCGTTACGGAGCAGTTCTTC. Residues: CASSQSGGAVTEQFF.

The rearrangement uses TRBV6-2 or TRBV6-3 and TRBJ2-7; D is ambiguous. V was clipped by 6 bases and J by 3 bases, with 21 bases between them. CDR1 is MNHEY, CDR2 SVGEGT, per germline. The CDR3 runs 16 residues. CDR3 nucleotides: TGTGCCAGCAGCCCCGCCAGAATCCCACGAAACTACGAGCAGTACTTC. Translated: CASSPARIPRNYEQYF.

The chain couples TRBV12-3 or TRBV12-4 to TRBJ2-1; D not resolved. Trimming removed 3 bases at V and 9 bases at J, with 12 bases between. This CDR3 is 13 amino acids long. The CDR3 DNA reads TGTGCCAGCAGTTTGTTCGGGTCGGGTGAGCAGTTCTTC. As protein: CASSLFGSGEQFF.

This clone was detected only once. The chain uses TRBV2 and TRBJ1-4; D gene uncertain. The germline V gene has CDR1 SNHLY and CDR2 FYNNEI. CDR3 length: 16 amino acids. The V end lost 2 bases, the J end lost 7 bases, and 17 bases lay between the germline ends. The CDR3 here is CASSENRAGAGEKLFF. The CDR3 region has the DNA TGTGCCAGCAGTGAAAATAGGGCAGGTGCGGGTGAAAAACTGTTTTTT.

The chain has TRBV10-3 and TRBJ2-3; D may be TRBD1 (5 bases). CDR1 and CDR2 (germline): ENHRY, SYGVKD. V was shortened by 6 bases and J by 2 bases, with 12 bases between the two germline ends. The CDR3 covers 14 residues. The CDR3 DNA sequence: TGTGCCATCAGCGGACGGACACTCACAGATACGCAGTATTTT. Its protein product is CAISGRTLTDTQYF.

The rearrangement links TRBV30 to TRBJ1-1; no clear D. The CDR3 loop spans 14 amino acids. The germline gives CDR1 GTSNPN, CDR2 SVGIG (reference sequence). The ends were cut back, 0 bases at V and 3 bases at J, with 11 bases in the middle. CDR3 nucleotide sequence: TGTGCCTGGAGTGTCTCAAGCCTGGACACTGAAGCTTTCTTT. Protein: CAWSVSSLDTEAFF.

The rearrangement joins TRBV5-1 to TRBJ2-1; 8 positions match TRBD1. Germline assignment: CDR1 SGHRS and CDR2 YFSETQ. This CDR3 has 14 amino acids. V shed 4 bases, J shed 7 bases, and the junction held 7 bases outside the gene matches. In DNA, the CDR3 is TGCGCCAGCAGCCGTACGACAGGGGAAAATGAGCAGTTCTTC. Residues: CASSRTTGENEQFF.

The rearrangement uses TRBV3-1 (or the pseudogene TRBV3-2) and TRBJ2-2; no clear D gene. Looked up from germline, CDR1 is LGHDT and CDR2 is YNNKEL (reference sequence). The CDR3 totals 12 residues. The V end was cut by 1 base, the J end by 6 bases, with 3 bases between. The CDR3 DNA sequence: TGTGCCAGCAGCCAAGCGGCCGGGGAGCTGTTTTTT. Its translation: CASSQAAGELFF.

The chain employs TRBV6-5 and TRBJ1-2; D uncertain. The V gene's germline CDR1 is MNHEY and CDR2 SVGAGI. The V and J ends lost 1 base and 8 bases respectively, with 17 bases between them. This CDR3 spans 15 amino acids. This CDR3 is CASSYFNNQFRGYTF. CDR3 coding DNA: TGTGCCAGCAGTTACTTCAATAACCAATTCCGGGGCTACACCTTC.

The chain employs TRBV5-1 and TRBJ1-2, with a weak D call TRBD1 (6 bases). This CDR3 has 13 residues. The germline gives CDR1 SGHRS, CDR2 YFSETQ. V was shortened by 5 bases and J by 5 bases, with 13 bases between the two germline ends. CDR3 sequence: CASRPGQLYGYTF. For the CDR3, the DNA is TGCGCCAGCAGACCCGGACAGTTATATGGCTACACCTTC.

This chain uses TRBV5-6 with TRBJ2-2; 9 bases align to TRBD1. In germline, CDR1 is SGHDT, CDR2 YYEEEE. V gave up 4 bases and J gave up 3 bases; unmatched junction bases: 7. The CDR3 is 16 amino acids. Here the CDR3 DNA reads TGTGCCAGCAGCCCGGGGACAGGGAGGGACACCGGGGAGCTGTTTTTT. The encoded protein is CASSPGTGRDTGELFF.

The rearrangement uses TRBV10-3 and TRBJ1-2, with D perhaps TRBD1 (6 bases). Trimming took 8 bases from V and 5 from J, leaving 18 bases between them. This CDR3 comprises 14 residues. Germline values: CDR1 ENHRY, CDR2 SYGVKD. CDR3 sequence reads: CAIGGNRASYGYTF. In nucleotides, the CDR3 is TGTGCCATCGGAGGAAACAGGGCAAGTTATGGCTACACCTTC.

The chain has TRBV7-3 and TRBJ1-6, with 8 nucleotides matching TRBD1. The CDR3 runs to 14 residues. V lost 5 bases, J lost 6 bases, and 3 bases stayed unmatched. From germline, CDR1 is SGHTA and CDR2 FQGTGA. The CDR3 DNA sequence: TGTGCCAGCAGCAAGACAGGGGTTAATTCACCCCTCCACTTT. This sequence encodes CASSKTGVNSPLHF. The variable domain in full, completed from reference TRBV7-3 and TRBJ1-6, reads GAGVSQTPSNKVTEKGKYVELRCDPISGHTALYWYRQSLGQGPEFLIYFQGTGAADDSGLPNDRFFAVRPEGSVSTLKIQRTERGDSAVYLCASSKTGVNSPLHFGNGTRLTVT.

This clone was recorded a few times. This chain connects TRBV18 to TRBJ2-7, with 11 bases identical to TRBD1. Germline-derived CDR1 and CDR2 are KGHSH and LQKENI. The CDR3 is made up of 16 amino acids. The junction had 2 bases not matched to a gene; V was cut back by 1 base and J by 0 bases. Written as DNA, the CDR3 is TGTGCCAGCTCACCACGCGGACAGGGGGCCTCCTACGAGCAGTACTTC. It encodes CASSPRGQGASYEQYF.

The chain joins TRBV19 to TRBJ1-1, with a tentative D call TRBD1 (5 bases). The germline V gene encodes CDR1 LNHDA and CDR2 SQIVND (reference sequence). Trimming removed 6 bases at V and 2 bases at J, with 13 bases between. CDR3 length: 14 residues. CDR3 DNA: TGTGCCAGTAGCGTTGACAGACTCAACACTGAAGCTTTCTTT. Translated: CASSVDRLNTEAFF.

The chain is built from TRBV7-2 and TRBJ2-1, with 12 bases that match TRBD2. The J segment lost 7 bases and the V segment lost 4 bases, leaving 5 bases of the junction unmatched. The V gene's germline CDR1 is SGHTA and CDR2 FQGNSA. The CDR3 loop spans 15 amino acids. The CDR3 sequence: CASSSLAGGHNEQFF. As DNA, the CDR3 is TGTGCCAGCAGCTCGCTAGCGGGGGGGCATAATGAGCAGTTCTTC.

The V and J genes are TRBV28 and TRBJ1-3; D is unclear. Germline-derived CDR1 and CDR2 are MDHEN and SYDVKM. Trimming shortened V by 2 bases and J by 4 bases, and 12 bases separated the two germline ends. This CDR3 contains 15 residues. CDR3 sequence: CASSLRGSSGNTIYF. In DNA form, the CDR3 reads TGTGCCAGCAGTTTACGGGGTTCGTCCGGAAACACCATATATTTT.

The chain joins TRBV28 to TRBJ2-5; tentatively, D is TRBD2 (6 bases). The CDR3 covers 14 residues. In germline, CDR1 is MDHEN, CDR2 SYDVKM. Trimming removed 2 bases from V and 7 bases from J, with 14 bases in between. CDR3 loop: CASSLGRPGGTQYF. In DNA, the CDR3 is TGTGCCAGCAGTTTAGGGCGGCCCGGGGGGACCCAGTACTTC.

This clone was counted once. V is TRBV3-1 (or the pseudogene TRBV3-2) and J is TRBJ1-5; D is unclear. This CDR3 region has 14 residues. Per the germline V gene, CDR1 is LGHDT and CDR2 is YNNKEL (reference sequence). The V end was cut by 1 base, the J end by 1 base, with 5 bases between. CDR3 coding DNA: TGTGCCAGCAGCCAAGTGGGCAGCAATCAGCCCCAGCATTTT. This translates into CASSQVGSNQPQHF.

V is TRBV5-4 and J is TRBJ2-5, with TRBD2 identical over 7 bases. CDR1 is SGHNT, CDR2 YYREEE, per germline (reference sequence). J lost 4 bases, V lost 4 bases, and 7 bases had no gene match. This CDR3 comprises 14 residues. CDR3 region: CASSGRGEAETQYF. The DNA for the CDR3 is TGTGCCAGCAGCGGACGGGGGGAGGCAGAGACCCAGTACTTC. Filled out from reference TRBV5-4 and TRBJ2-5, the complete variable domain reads ETGVTQSPTHLIKTRGQQVTLRCSSQSGHNTVSWYQQALGQGPQFIFQYYREEENGRGNFPPRFSGLQFPNYSSELNVNALELDDSALYLCASSGRGEAETQYFGPGTRLLVL.

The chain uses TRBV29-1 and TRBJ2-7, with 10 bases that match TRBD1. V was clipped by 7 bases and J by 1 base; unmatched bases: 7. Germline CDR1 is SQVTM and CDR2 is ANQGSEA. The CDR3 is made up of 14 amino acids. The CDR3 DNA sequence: TGCAGCGCCCAATCGGGACAGGGGTCCTACGAGCAGTACTTC. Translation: CSAQSGQGSYEQYF.

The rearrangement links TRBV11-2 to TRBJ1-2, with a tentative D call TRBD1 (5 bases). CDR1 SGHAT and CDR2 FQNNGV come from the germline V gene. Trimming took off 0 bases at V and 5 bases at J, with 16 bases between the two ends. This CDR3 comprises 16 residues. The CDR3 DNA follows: TGTGCCAGCAGCTTAGAGTCGGCCCGGGGGAGTTATGGCTACACCTTC. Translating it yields CASSLESARGSYGYTF. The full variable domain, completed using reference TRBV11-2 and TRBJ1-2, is EAGVAQSPRYKIIEKRQSVAFWCNPISGHATLYWYQQILGQGPKLLIQFQNNGVVDDSQLPKDRFSAERLKGVDSTLKIQPAKLEDSAVYLCASSLESARGSYGYTFGSGTRLTVV.